One and the same sample provided the 26 T cell receptor beta chains below, sequenced in a study of early T cells in non-severe SARS-CoV-2 infection. One entry per CDR3 protein, called by TCRdb with MiXCR from the 5' RACE reads. Of approximately 23,000 distinct CDR3 sequences in the sample, roughly 4.2% were seen once. The sample comprised whole blood. These receptors all come from an adult who was a healthcare worker with PCR-confirmed SARS-CoV-2 infection or an uninfected control (not recorded which).

Many counts were recorded for this clonotype. The gene calls are TRBV28 and TRBJ2-2; possible D gene TRBD1, 6 bases. This CDR3 is 13 amino acids long. Looked up from germline, CDR1 is MDHEN and CDR2 is SYDVKM. V lost 6 bases, J lost 3 bases, and 8 bases lay in between. The CDR3 DNA reads TGTGCCAGCAGCAGGGGCCACACCGGGGAGCTGTTTTTT. Translating gives CASSRGHTGELFF.

This clonotype was seen repeatedly, ten times or more. This chain links TRBV6-6 with TRBJ1-4; 9 bases line up with TRBD1. The germline gives CDR1 MNHNY, CDR2 SVGAGI (reference sequence). The CDR3 is 14 amino acids. V lost 2 bases, J lost 5 bases, and 0 bases stayed unmatched. CDR3 sequence: CASSYGTGNEKLFF. As DNA, the CDR3 is TGTGCCAGCAGTTACGGGACAGGGAATGAAAAACTGTTTTTT.

This clonotype was recorded many times. The J gene is TRBJ1-1, the V gene TRBV12-3 or TRBV12-4; D unresolved. V was pared by 1 base and J by 6 bases, with 12 bases between. This CDR3 is 14 amino acids long. The CDR3: CASSLEGGGSEAFF. CDR3 DNA: TGTGCCAGCAGTTTAGAGGGAGGTGGATCTGAAGCTTTCTTT.

The sample holds many counts of this clonotype. The chain couples TRBV19 to TRBJ1-2; 7 bases match TRBD1. The V gene's germline CDR1 is LNHDA and CDR2 SQIVND (reference sequence). The CDR3 is 13 residues long. V lost 3 bases and J lost 4; bases outside the gene matches: 2. CDR3 loop: CASSMRDSYGYTF. The CDR3 DNA reads TGTGCCAGTAGTATGCGGGACAGCTATGGCTACACCTTC.

This clonotype was observed many times. This chain connects TRBV7-9 to TRBJ2-5; TRBD2 agrees at 9 bases. V shed 5 bases and J 0 bases; nucleotides not matched to a gene: 4. This CDR3 comprises 15 residues. Germline V gene sequence: CDR1 SEHNR, CDR2 FQNEAQ (reference sequence). The CDR3 sequence: CASSASGAYQETQYF. The DNA for the CDR3 is TGTGCCAGCAGCGCTAGCGGGGCCTACCAAGAGACCCAGTACTTC.

This clonotype was observed many times. V gene TRBV19 combines with J gene TRBJ1-2; D remains ambiguous. Germline loops: CDR1 LNHDA, CDR2 SQIVND (reference sequence). V lost 5 bases to trimming and J lost 2 bases, with 9 bases between them. This CDR3 comprises 13 residues. Here the CDR3 DNA reads TGTGCCAGTAGTGAGAAAGCGAACTATGGCTACACCTTC. Translated, it gives CASSEKANYGYTF.

The CDR3 DNA reads TGTGCCAGCAGCTTAGTACAGCGGAACACCGGGGAGCTGTTTTTT. As protein: CASSLVQRNTGELFF. The chain carries TRBV11-2 and TRBJ2-2; D remains ambiguous. The CDR3 length is 15 residues. CDR1 is SGHAT, CDR2 FQNNGV, per germline. Trimming pared 1 base from V and 1 base from J, leaving 7 bases between.

The chain employs TRBV9 and TRBJ1-6; the match to TRBD1 covers 9 bases. With V trimmed by 4 bases and J by 7 bases, 6 bases remained unmatched. Germline CDR1 SGDLS, CDR2 YYNGEE. The CDR3 covers 15 residues. CDR3 loop: CASSPGTGWNSPLHF. The CDR3 region has the DNA TGTGCCAGCAGCCCTGGGACAGGGTGGAATTCACCCCTCCACTTT.

This clonotype was seen many times. The chain uses TRBV2 and TRBJ1-4; D possibly corresponds to TRBD1 (6 bases). The CDR3 is 15 residues long. V lost 3 bases and J lost 2, with 10 bases in between. Germline-derived CDR1 and CDR2 are SNHLY and FYNNEI. The DNA of the CDR3 is TGTGCCAGCAGTGACAGGGGCTTGACTAATGAAAAACTGTTTTTT. The encoded protein is CASSDRGLTNEKLFF.

This clonotype was observed at least ten times. The chain links TRBV7-2 to TRBJ2-7, with 9 bases that match TRBD2. The trim removed 5 bases at V and 2 bases at J, leaving 7 bases unmatched. CDR1 SGHTA and CDR2 FQGNSA come from the germline V gene. There are 15 residues in the CDR3. For the CDR3, the DNA is TGTGCCAGCAGCCTGGGACTAGCTTTCCCCTACGAGCAGTACTTC. This codes for CASSLGLAFPYEQYF.

The table lists this clonotype with many counts. This chain joins TRBV9 and TRBJ2-6, with D tentatively TRBD1 or TRBD2 (5 bases each). CDR3 length equals 17 residues. The V end lost 2 bases, the J end lost 0 bases, and 12 bases lay between the germline ends. The V gene's germline CDR1 is SGDLS and CDR2 YYNGEE. The CDR3 nucleotides are TGTGCCAGCAGCGTGGGACGGGCAAGCTCTGGGGCCAACGTCCTGACTTTC. It translates to CASSVGRASSGANVLTF.

This clonotype was counted at least ten times. The chain recombines TRBV5-1 with TRBJ2-7; 7 nucleotides agree with TRBD1. Germline CDR1 reads SGHRS; CDR2 reads YFSETQ. V lost 1 base and J lost 3; bases outside the gene matches: 4. There are 14 residues in the CDR3. DNA of the CDR3: TGCGCCAGCAGCTTGCAAGACAGGGACTACGAGCAGTACTTC. Translating it yields CASSLQDRDYEQYF.

This clonotype was seen many times. The rearrangement joins TRBV3-1 to TRBJ2-1; 12 bases line up with TRBD2. There are 19 residues in the CDR3. The V gene's germline CDR1 is LGHDT and CDR2 YNNKEL (reference sequence). The V and J ends lost 1 base and 0 bases, in that order; junction bases with no gene match: 7. CDR3 DNA sequence: TGTGCCAGCAGCCAAGTGTCTAGCGGGGGGGCAAGCTCCTACAATGAGCAGTTCTTC. Amino acids: CASSQVSSGGASSYNEQFF.

This clonotype was detected ten times or more. The rearrangement uses TRBV2 and TRBJ2-3, with 7 bases fitting TRBD1. Germline V gene sequence: CDR1 SNHLY, CDR2 FYNNEI. This CDR3 region has 13 residues. V dropped 7 bases and J dropped 3; count of bases not matched to a gene: 4. The CDR3 nucleotides are TGTGCCAGCAACGGACAGGCTACAGATACGCAGTATTTT. It is translated as CASNGQATDTQYF.

CDR3 residues: CACQLDVSYNEQFF. DNA of the CDR3: TGTGCCTGCCAGCTTGACGTAAGTTACAATGAGCAGTTCTTC. The chain couples TRBV28 to TRBJ2-1; D remains ambiguous. The CDR3 is made up of 14 amino acids. Trimming removed 11 bases from V and 4 bases from J, with 18 bases in between. The germline V gene has CDR1 MDHEN and CDR2 SYDVKM.

This clonotype was detected ten times or more. J is TRBJ2-2 and V is TRBV7-8, with TRBD2 matching over 9 bases. V shed 0 bases and J 4 bases; nucleotides not matched to a gene: 12. This CDR3 region has 19 residues. CDR1 and CDR2 (germline): SGHVS, FQNEAQ. In DNA form, the CDR3 reads TGTGCCAGCAGCTTAGCGCGGCTAGCGGGGCTTGTAGGCACCGGGGAGCTGTTTTTT. It yields the protein CASSLARLAGLVGTGELFF.

The CDR3 spells CASSVGDLSYEQYF. The DNA of the CDR3 is TGTGCCAGCAGCGTTGGGGACTTATCATACGAGCAGTACTTC. This chain links TRBV11-2 with TRBJ2-7; maybe TRBD2 (6 bases). The CDR3 is made up of 14 amino acids. Germline values: CDR1 SGHAT, CDR2 FQNNGV. V lost 5 bases and J 4 bases, leaving 15 bases between the germline ends.

This clonotype has ten or more counts. The rearrangement joins TRBV7-2 to TRBJ1-6; D is ambiguous. There are 15 residues in the CDR3. Germline-derived CDR1 and CDR2 are SGHTA and FQGNSA. Trimming left V 5 bases short and J 6 bases short, with 14 bases between. Here the CDR3 reads CASSPQGIPNSPLHF. In DNA form, the CDR3 reads TGTGCCAGCAGCCCCCAAGGTATCCCTAATTCACCCCTCCACTTT.

On this clonotype itself: Just one base apart from a much larger clone, this may be a read error. J is TRBJ1-6 and V is TRBV28, with D unclear. Germline V gene lookup returns CDR1 MDHEN and CDR2 SYDVKM. This CDR3 has 13 residues. The DNA of the CDR3 is TGTGCCAGCAGTCCCGATAGGGATTCATCCCTCCACTTT. Translating gives CASSPDRDSSLHF.

This clonotype is medium-sized. This chain uses TRBV2 with TRBJ2-5; D unclear. The CDR3 covers 14 residues. The germline V gene encodes CDR1 SNHLY and CDR2 FYNNEI. The V and J ends lost 7 bases and 5 bases respectively, with 17 bases between them. The CDR3 region has the DNA TGTGCCAGCACTCCCCCCTGGGATCGGGAGACCCAGTACTTC. Residues: CASTPPWDRETQYF.

This clonotype was recorded many times. The chain links TRBV7-9 to TRBJ1-1; possible D gene TRBD1, 6 bases. Trimming removed 7 bases from V and 7 bases from J, with 16 bases in between. Germline V lookup: CDR1 SEHNR, CDR2 FQNEAQ (reference sequence). CDR3 length equals 13 residues. CDR3 region: CASNQPGGGEAFF. The CDR3 DNA reads TGTGCCAGCAACCAGCCGGGGGGCGGTGAAGCTTTCTTT.

The chain employs TRBV3-1 and TRBJ1-6; D is uncertain. V gave up 4 bases and J gave up 9 bases, with 13 bases separating them. Per the germline V gene, CDR1 is LGHDT and CDR2 is YNNKEL (reference sequence). This CDR3 region has 14 residues. The CDR3 here is CASSPKQAGSPLHF. CDR3 nucleotide sequence: TGTGCCAGCAGCCCCAAGCAGGCGGGTTCACCCCTCCACTTT.

The rearrangement uses TRBV2 and TRBJ1-1; D possibly corresponds to TRBD1 (6 bases). CDR1 SNHLY and CDR2 FYNNEI come from the germline V gene. CDR3 length: 16 amino acids. With 6 bases removed from V and 5 bases from J, the gap between germline ends came to 22 bases. The CDR3 spells CASSKGARGSGTEAFF. CDR3 sequence (DNA): TGTGCCAGCAGCAAAGGGGCGAGGGGGAGTGGTACTGAAGCTTTCTTT.

This clonotype was observed at least ten times. The gene calls are TRBV14 and TRBJ2-1; 10 nucleotides line up with TRBD1. The germline gives CDR1 SGHDN, CDR2 FVKESK. CDR3 length: 17 amino acids. V lost 2 bases and J lost 7; bases outside the gene matches: 11. CDR3 DNA sequence: TGTGCCAGCAGCCAATTCGGACAGGGGGTACCCAGGAATGAGCAGTTCTTC. Translation: CASSQFGQGVPRNEQFF.

Many counts were recorded for this clonotype. The chain has TRBV7-2 and TRBJ2-7; the D gene is possibly TRBD2 (5 bases). V lost 0 bases and J lost 7, with 10 bases in between. Germline V gives CDR1 SGHTA, CDR2 FQGNSA. This CDR3 spans 13 amino acids. In nucleotides, the CDR3 is TGTGCCAGCAGCTTAGCGTGGGGAGTTGAGCAGTACTTC. This gives the protein CASSLAWGVEQYF.

This clonotype was detected only a few times. This chain joins TRBV29-1 and TRBJ2-7; 8 nucleotides line up with TRBD2. This CDR3 is 16 amino acids long. Trimming took 6 bases from V and 1 from J; bases not matched to a gene: 14. Germline loops: CDR1 SQVTM, CDR2 ANQGSEA. In DNA form, the CDR3 reads TGCAGCGTGCGTCCCGGGACTAGAACACAATCCTACGAGCAGTACTTC. It codes for CSVRPGTRTQSYEQYF.